Listed here are 11 T cell receptor beta chains from one sample, sequenced in a study of technical replicates of blood from several donors. Here immunoSEQ multiplex PCR was the method, and the copy in TCRdb shows in-frame clones only, minus some. This table has roughly 60,000 clones, 80% to 95% appearing once. The specimen sequenced was PBMCs. These receptors all come from a human donor in good health. Some clones in this sample may be carry-over from other donors' samples.

The chain couples TRBV7-2 to TRBJ2-1; TRBD2 matches 9 bases. Trimming cost V 1 base and J 6 bases; bases outside gene matches: 4. The germline gives CDR1 SGHTA, CDR2 FQGNSA. This CDR3 spans 15 amino acids. The CDR3 region has the DNA TGTGCCAGCAGCTTAGAGGGACTAGCAACCAATGAGCAGTTCTTC. Translating gives CASSLEGLATNEQFF.

As for this clone: The germline gene is not matched at one end of the junction; a read error may be the cause. The gene calls are TRBV6-1 and TRBJ1-3; 7 nucleotides align to TRBD1. The CDR3 is made up of 14 amino acids. Germline CDR1 and CDR2: MNHNS and SASEGT. The CDR3 spells CASSEPSDRSSPFF. The CDR3 nucleotides are TGTGCCAGCAGTGAACCGTCGGACAGGAGTAGCCCTTTTTTT.

The gene calls are TRBV5-8 and TRBJ1-4; D is perhaps TRBD1 (5 bases). Germline loops: CDR1 SGHTS, CDR2 YDEGEE. The CDR3 sequence is 15 residues long. V shed 1 base and J shed 5 bases, with 12 bases lying between them. This chain's CDR3 is CASSLMTAQNEKLFF. CDR3 coding DNA: TGTGCCAGCAGCTTGATGACAGCCCAAAATGAAAAACTGTTTTTT.

V usage is TRBV30 and J usage is TRBJ2-7; D might be TRBD2 (5 bases). This CDR3 has 12 residues. V shed 7 bases and J shed 2 bases, with 12 bases lying between them. The germline V gene encodes CDR1 GTSNPN and CDR2 SVGIG (reference sequence). The CDR3 DNA sequence: TGTGCCTTAGGACGAGGGACCTACGAGCAGTACTTC. As protein: CALGRGTYEQYF.

The CDR3 loop reads CASRRGDNEKLFF. CDR3 nucleotides: TGTGCCAGCAGGCGGGGGGACAATGAAAAACTGTTTTTT. This chain uses TRBV4-2 with TRBJ1-4, with a possible D match to TRBD1 (5 bases). CDR3 length: 13 amino acids. Germline-derived CDR1 and CDR2 are LGHNA and YNFKEQ. V lost 6 bases and J 5 bases, leaving 10 bases between the germline ends.

This chain joins TRBV7-3 and TRBJ2-1; TRBD2 matches at 11 bases. This CDR3 comprises 15 residues. After removal of 2 bases from V and 8 bases from J, the junction contained 5 bases not matched to a gene. Germline CDR1 SGHTA, CDR2 FQGTGA. CDR3 nucleotide sequence: TGTGCCAGCAGCTTATTAGGACTAGCGGGCGATGAGCAGTTCTTC. This translates into CASSLLGLAGDEQFF.

J is TRBJ1-5 and V is TRBV12-2; the DNA was not compared with TRBD1, the D call given in the table. TRBV12-2 is a known pseudogene. The CDR3 covers 16 residues. CDR3 bases: TGTGCAAGTCGCCTCCTTGGCAGGGGGCTGCACCAGCCCCAGCATTTT. It yields the protein CASRLLGRGLHQPQHF.

This chain links TRBV5-4 with TRBJ2-1; D is possibly TRBD1 (6 bases). Trimming cost V 3 bases and J 1 base, with 14 bases left between them. Germline CDR1 and CDR2: SGHNT and YYREEE (reference sequence). The CDR3 runs 16 residues. In DNA, the CDR3 is TGTGCCAGCAGCTCTGGACAGAGTCGGTCCTACAATGAGCAGTTCTTC. Protein: CASSSGQSRSYNEQFF.

The chain links TRBV12-5 to TRBJ2-5; D perhaps matches TRBD1 (6 bases). The length of the CDR3 is 12 residues. The germline CDR1 and CDR2 sequences are LGHNT and FRNRAP. The V end was cut by 7 bases, the J end by 7 bases, with 13 bases between. DNA for the CDR3: TGTGCTAGTGCCGTCCAAGGGGGGACCCAGTACTTC. Encoded protein: CASAVQGGTQYF.

The CDR3 sequence: CASSLAAQNTGELFF. In DNA form, the CDR3 reads TGCGCCAGCAGCTTGGCCGCACAGAACACCGGGGAGCTGTTTTTT. The J gene is TRBJ2-2, the V gene TRBV5-1; D is ambiguous. CDR3 length: 15 residues. V shed 0 bases and J shed 1 base, with 7 bases lying between them. CDR1 is SGHRS and CDR2 is YFSETQ in the germline V gene.

V usage is TRBV27 and J usage is TRBJ2-5, with D perhaps TRBD1 (6 bases). The CDR3 extends over 14 amino acids. The germline CDR1 and CDR2 sequences are MNHEY and SMNVEV (reference sequence). V lost 4 bases, J lost 5 bases, and 14 bases lay in between. CDR3: CASSSDSFMETQYF. In DNA form, the CDR3 reads TGTGCCAGCAGTTCGGACAGTTTTATGGAGACCCAGTACTTC.